Following are 11 T cell receptor beta chains from one sample sequenced in a study of technical replicates of blood from a few donors. Sequenced by immunoSEQ multiplex PCR; TCRdb stores in-frame clones only, minus some. Seen here are about 71,000 clones, approximately 97% observed once, and the top ten hold approximately 0.2%. The sequenced sample was T cells isolated from PBMCs. All receptors come from a human donor in good health.

The rearrangement uses TRBV4-2 and TRBJ1-1; possible D gene TRBD1, 6 bases. Germline assignment: CDR1 LGHNA and CDR2 YNFKEQ. CDR3 length equals 15 residues. The V and J ends lost 0 bases and 0 bases respectively, with 8 bases between them. The CDR3: CASSQEGAMNTEAFF. CDR3 bases: TGTGCCAGCAGCCAAGAGGGGGCGATGAACACTGAAGCTTTCTTT.

This chain connects TRBV6-1 to TRBJ2-6; perhaps TRBD2 as D (5 bases). The V gene's germline CDR1 is MNHNS and CDR2 SASEGT. The ends were cut back, 6 bases at V and 4 bases at J, with 13 bases in the middle. The CDR3 has 15 amino acids. The CDR3 DNA is TGTGCCAGCAGACCGACTGGGAGAGGGGCCAACGTCCTGACTTTC. Translated, it gives CASRPTGRGANVLTF.

V is TRBV4-1 and J is TRBJ1-3; no clear D. The CDR3 extends over 15 amino acids. V lost 2 bases and J lost 2, with 10 bases in between. Germline CDR1 MGHRA, CDR2 YSYEKL. The CDR3 DNA sequence: TGCGCCAGCAGCCAACGGGAGACCCCTGGAAACACCATATATTTT. This sequence encodes CASSQRETPGNTIYF.

This chain links TRBV19 with TRBJ1-1; 7 positions match TRBD1. J lost 10 bases, V lost 5 bases, and 13 bases had no gene match. Germline values: CDR1 LNHDA, CDR2 SQIVND (reference sequence). The CDR3 is made up of 14 amino acids. The CDR3 DNA reads TGTGCCAGTAGTTCCTGGAGGGGGCGAGATGGAGCTTTCTTT. Translated: CASSSWRGRDGAFF. Complete variable domain (other parts from reference TRBV19 and TRBJ1-1): DGGITQSPKYLFRKEGQNVTLSCEQNLNHDAMYWYRQDPGQGLRLIYYSQIVNDFQKGDIAEGYSVSREKKESFPLTVTSAQKNPTAFYLCASSSWRGRDGAFFGQGTRLTVV.

The chain employs TRBV7-2 and TRBJ1-2, with D possibly matching TRBD1 (5 bases). Germline lookup yields CDR1 SGHTA and CDR2 FQGNSA. V gave up 7 bases and J gave up 2 bases, with 14 bases separating them. The CDR3 totals 14 residues. Here the CDR3 reads CASIPQGFNYGYTF. The CDR3, as DNA: TGTGCCAGCATTCCCCAGGGATTCAACTATGGCTACACCTTC. Drawing the rest from reference TRBV7-2 and TRBJ1-2, the complete variable domain is GAGVSQSPSNKVTEKGKDVELRCDPISGHTALYWYRQSLGQGLEFLIYFQGNSAPDKSGLPSDRFSAERTGGSVSTLTIQRTQQEDSAVYLCASIPQGFNYGYTFGSGTRLTVV.

The genes are TRBV4-1 and TRBJ2-6; 8 bases match TRBD2. Germline trimming cut 6 bases from V and 2 bases from J; bases unmatched to any gene: 12. This CDR3 region has 18 residues. Germline V lookup: CDR1 MGHRA, CDR2 YSYEKL. CDR3 DNA: TGCGCCAGCAGACAACCGGGACTAGGGTTAACTGGGGCCAACGTCCTGACTTTC. Amino acid sequence: CASRQPGLGLTGANVLTF.

This clone was seen a single time. The rearrangement joins TRBV5-1 to TRBJ1-2, with D uncertain. The V end was cut by 1 base, the J end by 5 bases, with 12 bases between. The CDR3 extends over 14 amino acids. Germline V gene sequence: CDR1 SGHRS, CDR2 YFSETQ. The CDR3 bases are TGCGCCAGCAGCTTGAGAGGCCTGCCTTATGGCTACACCTTC. Its protein is CASSLRGLPYGYTF.

This chain links TRBV6-5 with TRBJ1-4; TRBD1 matches at 11 bases. The germline V gene has CDR1 MNHEY and CDR2 SVGAGI. The CDR3 covers 16 residues. Unmatched junction bases numbered 5, after V lost 4 bases and J lost 4 bases. In DNA form, the CDR3 reads TGTGCCAGCAGTTTTGTGGGGACAGGGGGTAATGAAAAACTGTTTTTT. This gives the protein CASSFVGTGGNEKLFF.

CDR3 DNA: TGCGCCAGCAGTTACAGGGCCCAGAACACTGAAGCTTTCTTT. It specifies CASSYRAQNTEAFF. The J gene is TRBJ1-1, the V gene TRBV4-1; D perhaps matches TRBD1 (6 bases). From germline, CDR1 is MGHRA and CDR2 YSYEKL. The CDR3 is 14 residues long. The V end was cut by 6 bases, the J end by 1 base, with 12 bases between.

V and J are TRBV6-1 and TRBJ2-7; 7 positions agree with TRBD2. This CDR3 is 13 amino acids long. In germline, CDR1 is MNHNS, CDR2 SASEGT. With V trimmed by 7 bases and J by 2 bases, 5 bases remained unmatched. The CDR3: CASIEAGAYEQYF. The CDR3 DNA reads as TGTGCCAGCATTGAGGCGGGAGCCTACGAGCAGTACTTC.

The chain employs TRBV11-2 and TRBJ1-2, with a weak D call TRBD1 (5 bases). This CDR3 has 15 residues. CDR1 and CDR2 from the germline V gene are SGHAT and FQNNGV. Trimming shortened V by 1 base and J by 4 bases, and 13 bases separated the two germline ends. The CDR3 coding sequence is TGTGCCAGCAGCTTAGGGGTAGGGGAAACCTATGGCTACACCTTC. It is translated as CASSLGVGETYGYTF.